Described below is a single T cell receptor beta chain sequence and its context. These data belong to a study of blood T cell repertoires in COVID-19. Background on the study: The analysed material was cDNA or gDNA that came from T cells, B-cell-depleted T cells, or PBMCs.

Method: immunoSEQ multiplex PCR; TCRdb's copy keeps in-frame clones and lacks some. The table records some 530,000 clones, more than 85% of them present only once. Categorization into cohorts depended on clinical history that participants reported. The sequenced sample consisted of PBMCs or T cells enriched from blood (not recorded which). The TCR originated in a woman aged 55-70 years who had recovered from COVID-19.

The CDR3, as DNA: TGTGCCAGCAGTCTAAGGGACAGGGTCACTATGCCCCAGCATTTT. Residues: CASSLRDRVTMPQHF. V usage is TRBV28 and J usage is TRBJ1-5; 9 nucleotides align to TRBD1. This CDR3 spans 15 amino acids. The V gene end was trimmed by 5 bases and the J gene end by 9 bases; junction bases not matched to a gene: 11. From germline, CDR1 is MDHEN and CDR2 SYDVKM.